Listed here is a single T cell receptor (beta chain). Synthetic TCR analog templates were spiked into all PCRs individually. Clones were sequenced by immunoSEQ multiplex PCR, and TCRdb holds only the in-frame ones, with some missing. This sample has 100,000 or so clones, with over 80% found just once. These data belong to a study of PD-L1 blockade in urothelial cancer. Study at large: Patients, treated from about 2014 onward, received atezolizumab 1,200 mg intravenously every 3 weeks. Median T cell yield per blood sample was more than 130,000 cells.

Patients suffered from locally advanced or metastatic urothelial carcinoma. CDR3 length: 18 residues. Germline values: CDR1 SGDLS, CDR2 YYNGEE. V lost 0 bases, J lost 0 bases, and 9 bases stayed unmatched. The sample here was PBMCs, taken around atezolizumab (anti-PD-L1) treatment. This clonotype originated in a woman of 80 years or more with urothelial cancer. This chain connects TRBV9 to TRBJ2-3; TRBD2 matches at 8 bases. The CDR3 reads CASSVAGGSGASTDTQYF. In DNA form, the CDR3 reads TGTGCCAGCAGCGTAGCTGGGGGTAGCGGGGCAAGCACAGATACGCAGTATTTT. Looking up the rest from reference TRBV9 and TRBJ2-3 gives the full variable domain: DSGVTQTPKHLITATGQRVTLRCSPRSGDLSVYWYQQSLDQGLQFLIQYYNGEERAKGNILERFSAQQFPDLHSELNLSSLELGDSALYFCASSVAGGSGASTDTQYFGPGTRLTVL.